This passage covers 2 T cell receptor beta chains from one sample sequenced in a study of OX40 agonist ivuxolimab in advanced cancers. Here immunoSEQ multiplex PCR was the method, and the copy in TCRdb shows in-frame clones only, minus some. The top ten hold approximately 16% of the sample, which has tens of thousands of clones, 70% to 85% seen once. The sequenced sample was CD4+ or CD8+ T cells sorted from blood, obtained in a trial of the OX40 agonist ivuxolimab. The source is an adult with an advanced solid tumor such as melanoma, head and neck, liver or kidney cancer.

The V call is TRBV27, the J call TRBJ2-5; D not resolved. The germline V gene has CDR1 MNHEY and CDR2 SMNVEV (reference sequence). This CDR3 has 14 residues. The germline V and J ends were trimmed by 3 bases and 0 bases, with 8 bases remaining between them. CDR3 in amino acids: CASSFFGNQETQYF. Here the CDR3 DNA reads TGTGCCAGCAGTTTTTTTGGGAACCAAGAGACCCAGTACTTC.

The chain employs TRBV30 and TRBJ1-5; weak D call: TRBD1 (5 bases). The CDR3 loop spans 13 amino acids. CDR1 is GTSNPN, CDR2 SVGIG, per germline (reference sequence). Trimming removed 0 bases from V and 5 bases from J, with 8 bases in between. CDR3 protein: CAWSVGGDQPQHF. CDR3 nucleotides: TGTGCCTGGAGTGTCGGGGGGGATCAGCCCCAGCATTTT.